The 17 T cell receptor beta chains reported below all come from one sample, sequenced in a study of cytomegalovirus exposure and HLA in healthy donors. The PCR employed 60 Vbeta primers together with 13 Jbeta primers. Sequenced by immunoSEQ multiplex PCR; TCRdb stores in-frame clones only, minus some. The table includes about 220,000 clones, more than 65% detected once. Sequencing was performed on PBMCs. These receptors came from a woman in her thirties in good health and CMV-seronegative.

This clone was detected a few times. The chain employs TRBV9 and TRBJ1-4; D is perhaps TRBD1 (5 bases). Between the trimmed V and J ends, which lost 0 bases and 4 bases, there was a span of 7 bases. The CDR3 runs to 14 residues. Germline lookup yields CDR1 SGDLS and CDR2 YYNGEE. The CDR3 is CASSVGQFNEKLFF. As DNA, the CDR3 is TGTGCCAGCAGCGTAGGACAGTTTAATGAAAAACTGTTTTTT. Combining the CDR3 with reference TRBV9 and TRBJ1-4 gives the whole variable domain DSGVTQTPKHLITATGQRVTLRCSPRSGDLSVYWYQQSLDQGLQFLIQYYNGEERAKGNILERFSAQQFPDLHSELNLSSLELGDSALYFCASSVGQFNEKLFFGSGTQLSVL.

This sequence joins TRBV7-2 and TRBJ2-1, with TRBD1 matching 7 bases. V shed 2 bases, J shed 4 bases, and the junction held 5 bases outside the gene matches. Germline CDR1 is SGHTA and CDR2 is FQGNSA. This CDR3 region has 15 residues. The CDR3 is CASSLWQGVYNEQFF. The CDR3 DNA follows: TGTGCCAGCAGCTTATGGCAGGGGGTATACAATGAGCAGTTCTTC.

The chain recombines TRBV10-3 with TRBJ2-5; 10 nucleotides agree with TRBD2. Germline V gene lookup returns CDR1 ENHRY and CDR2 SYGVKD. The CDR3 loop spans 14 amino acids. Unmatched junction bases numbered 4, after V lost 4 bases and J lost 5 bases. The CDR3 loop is CAISVSGRAETQYF. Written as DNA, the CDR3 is TGTGCCATCAGTGTCAGCGGGAGGGCGGAGACCCAGTACTTC.

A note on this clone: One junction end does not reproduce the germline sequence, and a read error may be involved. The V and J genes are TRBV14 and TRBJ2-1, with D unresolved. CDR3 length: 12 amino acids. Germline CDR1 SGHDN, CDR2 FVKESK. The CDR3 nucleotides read TGTGCCACCAGCCCCGTAAATGCGGAGCAGTTCTTC. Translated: CATSPVNAEQFF.

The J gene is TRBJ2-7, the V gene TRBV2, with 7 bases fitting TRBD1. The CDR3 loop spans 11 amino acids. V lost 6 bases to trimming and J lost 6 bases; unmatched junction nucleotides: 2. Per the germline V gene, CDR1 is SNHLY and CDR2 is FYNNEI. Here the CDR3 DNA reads TGTGCCAGCAGAACAGGGGTCGAGCAGTACTTC. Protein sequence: CASRTGVEQYF.

The CDR3 coding sequence is TGTGCCAGCAGTCAGCGACCCGGAAGTGGCTACACCTTC. Its translation: CASSQRPGSGYTF. The V gene is TRBV6-1, the J gene TRBJ1-2; D is ambiguous. V was clipped by 5 bases and J by 7 bases, with 14 bases between them. The CDR3 has 13 residues. Germline V gives CDR1 MNHNS, CDR2 SASEGT.

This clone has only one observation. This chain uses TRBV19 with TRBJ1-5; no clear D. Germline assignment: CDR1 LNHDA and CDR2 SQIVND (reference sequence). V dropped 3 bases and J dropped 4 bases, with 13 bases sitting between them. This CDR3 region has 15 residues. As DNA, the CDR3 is TGTGCCAGTAGTATCAATTTAGCGGGGAATCAGCCCCAGCATTTT. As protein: CASSINLAGNQPQHF.

In DNA form, the CDR3 reads TGTGCCAGCAGCCGGTTGGCAGAGGTGCACGAGCAGTACTTC. Protein product: CASSRLAEVHEQYF. This rearrangement joins TRBV5-6 to TRBJ2-7; no reliable D call. The ends were cut back, 4 bases at V and 5 bases at J, with 16 bases in the middle. Germline assignment: CDR1 SGHDT and CDR2 YYEEEE. The CDR3 is 14 residues long.

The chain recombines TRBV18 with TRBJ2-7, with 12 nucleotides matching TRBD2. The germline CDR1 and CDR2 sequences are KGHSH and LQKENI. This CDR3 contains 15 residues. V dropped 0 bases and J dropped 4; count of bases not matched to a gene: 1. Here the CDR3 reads CASSPPTSGSYEQYF. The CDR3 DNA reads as TGTGCCAGCTCACCACCGACTAGCGGGAGTTACGAGCAGTACTTC.

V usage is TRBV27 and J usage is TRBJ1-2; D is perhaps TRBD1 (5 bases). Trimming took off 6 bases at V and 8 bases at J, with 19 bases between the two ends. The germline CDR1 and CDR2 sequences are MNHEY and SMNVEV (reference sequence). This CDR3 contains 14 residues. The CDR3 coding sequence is TGTGCCAGCAGCCTAATAGGGGCAGGCGGAGGCTACACCTTC. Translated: CASSLIGAGGGYTF.

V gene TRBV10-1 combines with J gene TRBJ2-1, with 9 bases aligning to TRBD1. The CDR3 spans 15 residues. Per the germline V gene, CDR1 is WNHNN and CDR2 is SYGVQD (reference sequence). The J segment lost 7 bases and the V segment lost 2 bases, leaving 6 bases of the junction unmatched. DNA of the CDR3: TGCGCCAGCAGTGAGGCACAGGGGGCGCGGAATGAGCAGTTCTTC. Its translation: CASSEAQGARNEQFF.

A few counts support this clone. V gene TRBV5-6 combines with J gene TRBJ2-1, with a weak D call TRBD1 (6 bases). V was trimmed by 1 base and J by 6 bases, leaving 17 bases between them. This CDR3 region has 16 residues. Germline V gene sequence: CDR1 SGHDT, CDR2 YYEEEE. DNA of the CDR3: TGTGCCAGCAGCTTGAGTACAGGGTTGGGGCTCAATGAGCAGTTCTTC. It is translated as CASSLSTGLGLNEQFF.

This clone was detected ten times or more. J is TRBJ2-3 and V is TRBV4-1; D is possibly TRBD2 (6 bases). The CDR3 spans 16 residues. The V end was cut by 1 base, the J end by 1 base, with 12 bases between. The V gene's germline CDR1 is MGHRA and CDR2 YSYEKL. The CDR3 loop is CASSQVSGVRTDTQYF. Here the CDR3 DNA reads TGCGCCAGCAGCCAAGTTAGCGGAGTCCGCACAGATACGCAGTATTTT.

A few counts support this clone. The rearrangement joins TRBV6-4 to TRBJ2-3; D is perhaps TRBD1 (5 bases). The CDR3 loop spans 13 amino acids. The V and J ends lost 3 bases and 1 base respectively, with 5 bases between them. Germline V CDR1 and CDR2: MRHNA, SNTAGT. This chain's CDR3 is CASSEGGTDTQYF. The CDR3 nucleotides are TGTGCCAGCAGTGAAGGGGGCACAGATACGCAGTATTTT.

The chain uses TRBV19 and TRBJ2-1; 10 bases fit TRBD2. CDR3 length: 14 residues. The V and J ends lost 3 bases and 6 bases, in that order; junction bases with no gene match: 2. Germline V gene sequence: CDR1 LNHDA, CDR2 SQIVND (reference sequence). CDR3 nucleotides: TGTGCCAGTAGTATGCTAGCGGGGGTCAATGAGCAGTTCTTC. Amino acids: CASSMLAGVNEQFF.

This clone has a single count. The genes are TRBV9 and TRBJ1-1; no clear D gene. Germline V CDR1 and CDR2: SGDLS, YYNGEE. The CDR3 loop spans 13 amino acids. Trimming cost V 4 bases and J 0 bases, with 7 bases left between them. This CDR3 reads CASSSGMNTEAFF. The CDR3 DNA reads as TGTGCCAGCAGCTCTGGCATGAACACTGAAGCTTTCTTT.

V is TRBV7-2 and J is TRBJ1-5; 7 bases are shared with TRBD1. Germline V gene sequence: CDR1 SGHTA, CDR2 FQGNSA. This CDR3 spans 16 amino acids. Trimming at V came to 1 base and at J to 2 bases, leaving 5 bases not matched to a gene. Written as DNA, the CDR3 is TGTGCCAGCAGCTTAGAGGGGGCGTCGGGCAATCAGCCCCAGCATTTT. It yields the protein CASSLEGASGNQPQHF.